A single sample gave rise to the 20 T cell receptor beta chains below, sequenced in a study of cytomegalovirus exposure and HLA in healthy donors. PCR used 60 Vbeta primers and 13 Jbeta primers. TCRdb's copy holds only in-frame clones and misses some; the assay was immunoSEQ multiplex PCR. Of around 250,000 clones listed, about nine tenths are singletons. The sample was PBMCs. These receptors were collected from a girl aged 2-9 years in good health and CMV-seronegative.

This chain's CDR3 is CAHHDRGMSSPLHF. The CDR3 DNA follows: TGTGCCCACCACGACAGAGGCATGAGTTCACCCCTCCACTTT. The V and J genes are TRBV5-4 and TRBJ1-6; D may be TRBD1 (5 bases). In germline, CDR1 is SGHNT, CDR2 YYREEE (reference sequence). CDR3 length equals 14 residues. The V end lost 10 bases, the J end lost 9 bases, and 20 bases lay between the germline ends.

CDR3 DNA: TGTGCCAGCGCCGCGCGGGATTCCTACAATGAGCAGTTCTTC. Its translation: CASAARDSYNEQFF. This chain links TRBV6-5 with TRBJ2-1; a weak D match, TRBD2 (6 bases). Germline V gives CDR1 MNHEY, CDR2 SVGAGI. There are 14 residues in the CDR3. V was trimmed by 8 bases and J by 1 base, leaving 12 bases between them.

A word on this clone: The sample contains more than one DNA sequence encoding this CDR3. The chain links TRBV19 to TRBJ1-2; D remains unclear. The ends were cut back, 4 bases at V and 4 bases at J, with 13 bases in the middle. In germline, CDR1 is LNHDA, CDR2 SQIVND (reference sequence). The CDR3 has 14 residues. The CDR3 DNA sequence: TGTGCCAGTAGTACCCAGGTCACCGGCTATGGCTACACCTTC. Translation gives CASSTQVTGYGYTF.

The CDR3 DNA reads TGTGCCACCAGCCCCCGCGGGACAGGGGGGGAGCCCCAGCATTTT. Encoded protein: CATSPRGTGGEPQHF. This chain connects TRBV15 to TRBJ1-5; TRBD1 aligns across 11 bases. This CDR3 has 15 residues. The V segment lost 5 bases and the J segment 8 bases; nucleotides outside the gene matches: 8. Per the germline V gene, CDR1 is LNHNV and CDR2 is YYDKDF (reference sequence).

This chain joins TRBV27 and TRBJ1-5, with 9 bases that match TRBD1. Germline CDR1 and CDR2: MNHEY and SMNVEV (reference sequence). V shed 5 bases and J 2 bases; nucleotides not matched to a gene: 4. The CDR3 runs to 15 residues. The CDR3 is CASSPRDRGNQPQHF. The CDR3 DNA sequence: TGTGCCAGCAGTCCCCGGGACAGGGGCAATCAGCCCCAGCATTTT.

This clone was picked up one time. V and J are TRBV5-1 and TRBJ2-1; D perhaps matches TRBD2 (6 bases). This CDR3 is 17 amino acids long. Trimming took off 0 bases at V and 2 bases at J, with 15 bases between the two ends. The germline V gene has CDR1 SGHRS and CDR2 YFSETQ. The CDR3 region is CASSLDPPGLTYNEQFF. The CDR3 DNA is TGCGCCAGCAGCTTGGATCCCCCGGGACTTACCTACAATGAGCAGTTCTTC.

The chain combines TRBV2 with TRBJ2-7, with a tentative D call TRBD1 (5 bases). The V and J ends lost 3 bases and 4 bases respectively, with 7 bases between them. The CDR3 covers 12 residues. Germline values: CDR1 SNHLY, CDR2 FYNNEI. This chain's CDR3 is CASSDREYEQYF. The CDR3 DNA sequence: TGTGCCAGCAGTGACAGGGAATACGAGCAGTACTTC.

In the case of this clone: Likely a read error: the CDR3 ends without its conserved phenylalanine or tryptophan. The DNA is omitted, as the CDR3 cannot be located on it reliably, and the CDR3 follows TCRdb's listing. The rearrangement joins TRBV9 to TRBJ1-4; the DNA was not used to check the table's D call, TRBD1. The CDR3 adds up to 10 amino acids, both ends counted. Per the germline V gene, CDR1 is SGDLS and CDR2 is YYNGEE. The CDR3 reads CASSVDRGRI.

As concerns this clone: Other DNA sequences within the sample encode an identical CDR3. J is TRBJ1-5 and V is TRBV6-5; TRBD1 aligns across 8 bases. Trimming at V came to 6 bases and at J to 6 bases, leaving 7 bases not matched to a gene. The germline V gene has CDR1 MNHEY and CDR2 SVGAGI. The CDR3 contains 14 residues. DNA for the CDR3: TGTGCCAGCAGCGGACAGGGATGGTCTCAGCCCCAGCATTTT. Translated: CASSGQGWSQPQHF.

CDR3: CASSWGPEYQETQYF. The CDR3 bases are TGTGCCAGCAGCTGGGGGCCAGAGTACCAAGAGACCCAGTACTTC. The chain couples TRBV5-4 to TRBJ2-5, with D tentatively TRBD1 (6 bases). The CDR3 extends over 15 amino acids. V shed 3 bases and J shed 0 bases, with 12 bases lying between them. Germline V gene sequence: CDR1 SGHNT, CDR2 YYREEE (reference sequence).

In the case of this clone: This specimen includes other DNA sequences encoding the same CDR3. This chain uses TRBV5-1 with TRBJ1-3, with 7 positions matching TRBD1. Looked up from germline, CDR1 is SGHRS and CDR2 is YFSETQ. V lost 4 bases, J lost 1 base, and 5 bases stayed unmatched. This CDR3 region has 15 residues. CDR3 DNA sequence: TGCGCCAGCAGCCTCACAGGGGCATCTGGAAACACCATATATTTT. Protein: CASSLTGASGNTIYF.

This rearrangement joins TRBV13 to TRBJ2-7; D possibly corresponds to TRBD1 (5 bases). V was cut by 4 bases and J by 2 bases, with 15 bases left in between. Germline V gene lookup returns CDR1 PRHDT and CDR2 FYEKMQ (reference sequence). There are 15 residues in the CDR3. The CDR3 nucleotides are TGTGCCAGCAGCTCGATACGACAGTCCGCCTACGAGCAGTACTTC. Translating gives CASSSIRQSAYEQYF.

The chain recombines TRBV2 with TRBJ1-1; D gene uncertain. The CDR3 sequence is 14 residues long. Between the trimmed V and J ends, which lost 1 base and 0 bases, there was a span of 6 bases. Germline-derived CDR1 and CDR2 are SNHLY and FYNNEI. The CDR3 nucleotides are TGTGCCAGCAGTGAAGGGCTGCTGAACACTGAAGCTTTCTTT. Its protein is CASSEGLLNTEAFF.

This clone came up a few times. V is TRBV30 and J is TRBJ2-1; 10 bases are shared with TRBD2. The CDR3 covers 16 residues. The germline V gene encodes CDR1 GTSNPN and CDR2 SVGIG (reference sequence). With V trimmed by 1 base and J by 4 bases, 7 bases remained unmatched. Here the CDR3 DNA reads TGTGCCTGGAGTGACCCGAGCGGGGGGGGATACAATGAGCAGTTCTTC. It translates to CAWSDPSGGGYNEQFF. Full variable domain (remainder filled in from reference TRBV30 and TRBJ2-1): SQTIHQWPATLVQPVGSPLSLECTVEGTSNPNLYWYRQAAGRGLQLLFYSVGIGQISSEVPQNLSASRPQDRQFILSSKKLLLSDSGFYLCAWSDPSGGGYNEQFFGPGTRLTVL.

J is TRBJ1-1 and V is TRBV27; D not certain. The V and J ends lost 4 bases and 3 bases respectively, with 6 bases between them. The CDR3 has 12 amino acids. Germline CDR1 reads MNHEY; CDR2 reads SMNVEV (reference sequence). The CDR3 spells CASSSTDTEAFF. The CDR3 coding sequence is TGTGCCAGCAGTTCCACGGACACTGAAGCTTTCTTT.

This chain connects TRBV12-5 to TRBJ2-1; TRBD2 matches 8 bases. Trimming at V came to 0 bases and at J to 5 bases, leaving 6 bases not matched to a gene. Germline CDR1 and CDR2: LGHNT and FRNRAP. The CDR3 extends over 16 amino acids. CDR3 sequence (DNA): TGTGCTAGTGGTTTGGTATCTAGCGGGCTGAACAATGAGCAGTTCTTC. It codes for CASGLVSSGLNNEQFF.

The chain has TRBV6-1 and TRBJ1-2; 7 bases map to TRBD1. Germline V lookup: CDR1 MNHNS, CDR2 SASEGT. V shed 6 bases and J 4 bases; nucleotides not matched to a gene: 8. This CDR3 spans 14 amino acids. CDR3 DNA sequence: TGTGCCAGCAGGGGGCAGGGGGTTTTCTATGGCTACACCTTC. Encoded protein: CASRGQGVFYGYTF.

The chain joins TRBV7-9 to TRBJ1-1; D ambiguous. Trimming shortened V by 0 bases and J by 8 bases, and 7 bases separated the two germline ends. This CDR3 region has 12 residues. Looked up from germline, CDR1 is SEHNR and CDR2 is FQNEAQ (reference sequence). The CDR3 loop is CASSLAEGEAFF. Here the CDR3 DNA reads TGTGCCAGCAGCTTAGCGGAGGGAGAAGCTTTCTTT.

The chain is built from TRBV2 and TRBJ1-4; 7 nucleotides match TRBD1. After removal of 3 bases from V and 4 bases from J, the junction contained 5 bases not matched to a gene. Germline lookup yields CDR1 SNHLY and CDR2 FYNNEI. CDR3 length: 15 amino acids. CDR3 region: CASSDRGSGNEKLFF. The CDR3 coding sequence is TGTGCCAGCAGTGACAGGGGGTCTGGTAATGAAAAACTGTTTTTT.

V gene TRBV19 combines with J gene TRBJ2-2, with 7 bases identical to TRBD2. V was clipped by 3 bases and J by 0 bases; unmatched bases: 1. This CDR3 region has 15 residues. Germline values: CDR1 LNHDA, CDR2 SQIVND (reference sequence). The CDR3 is CASSMGGTNTGELFF. CDR3 nucleotide sequence: TGTGCCAGTAGTATGGGGGGGACGAACACCGGGGAGCTGTTTTTT.